The 22 T cell receptor beta chains in this list originate from one sample, sequenced in a study of T cell repertoires and HLA-DP antigens (dated by TCRdb to the late 2010s). These receptors' antigens are unknown. Library construction relied on the immunoSEQ multiplex PCR assay. Held by TCRdb, this immuneACCESS table contains in-frame sequences only and omits some clones. Under half of the omission traces to an unresolved V gene where checked; the cause of the rest is unknown. The sample table holds about 110,000 clones, of which 90% to 95% were seen once. The ten largest clones add up to under 0.35% of the sample. The sample comprised CD4+ T cells from PBMCs. These receptors all come from a woman aged 18-29 years in good health and CMV-seronegative.

The chain uses TRBV11-3 and TRBJ2-2; D is perhaps TRBD1 or TRBD2 (6 bases each). From germline, CDR1 is SGHNT and CDR2 YENEEA. The CDR3 sequence is 15 residues long. V gave up 1 base and J gave up 4 bases, with 10 bases separating them. CDR3 DNA sequence: TGTGCCAGCAGCTTAGGGGGGGCCCGCACCGGGGAGCTGTTTTTT. It codes for CASSLGGARTGELFF.

This chain joins TRBV5-4 and TRBJ1-6; D gene unclear. V was pared by 4 bases and J by 9 bases, with 23 bases between. This CDR3 spans 17 amino acids. Per germline, CDR1 SGHNT and CDR2 YYREEE (reference sequence). DNA for the CDR3: TGTGCCAGCAGCGCCTTGATGCCCGGACGGGGTTTTTCACCCCTCCACTTT. It is translated as CASSALMPGRGFSPLHF.

V is TRBV28 and J is TRBJ1-5, with 10 bases aligning to TRBD1. The CDR3 is made up of 15 amino acids. Germline CDR1 reads MDHEN; CDR2 reads SYDVKM. J lost 6 bases, V lost 6 bases, and 8 bases had no gene match. The CDR3 DNA reads TGTGCCAGCAGAACCCGGGACAGGGGTCCTCAGCCCCAGCATTTT. This codes for CASRTRDRGPQPQHF.

The chain employs TRBV28 and TRBJ1-6; unclear D gene. There are 14 residues in the CDR3. V shed 2 bases and J shed 7 bases, with 9 bases lying between them. CDR1 MDHEN and CDR2 SYDVKM come from the germline V gene. CDR3 DNA sequence: TGTGCCAGCAGTTTACGTACCCCCAATTCACCCCTCCACTTT. It translates to CASSLRTPNSPLHF. Complete variable domain (other parts from reference TRBV28 and TRBJ1-6): DVKVTQSSRYLVKRTGEKVFLECVQDMDHENMFWYRQDPGLGLRLIYFSYDVKMKEKGDIPEGYSVSREKKERFSLILESASTNQTSMYLCASSLRTPNSPLHFGNGTRLTVT.

This chain uses TRBV28 with TRBJ1-4; TRBD1 agrees at 7 bases. Unmatched junction bases numbered 6, after V lost 5 bases and J lost 3 bases. Germline assignment: CDR1 MDHEN and CDR2 SYDVKM. This CDR3 region has 15 residues. The DNA for the CDR3 is TGTGCCAGCAGTCCAACCGGGACAGCTAATGAAAAACTGTTTTTT. Its protein product is CASSPTGTANEKLFF.

This clone was found a few times. The V and J genes are TRBV18 and TRBJ1-2; 10 nucleotides align to TRBD1. Germline trimming cut 6 bases from V and 8 bases from J; bases unmatched to any gene: 3. The CDR3 length is 12 residues. From germline, CDR1 is KGHSH and CDR2 LQKENI. The CDR3 region is CASSDRGRGYTF. CDR3 DNA sequence: TGTGCCAGCTCCGACAGGGGGCGCGGCTACACCTTC.

The chain recombines TRBV29-1 with TRBJ2-2, with D perhaps matching TRBD2 (5 bases). V was trimmed by 7 bases and J by 5 bases, leaving 11 bases between them. Germline V lookup: CDR1 SQVTM, CDR2 ANQGSEA. The CDR3 covers 12 residues. CDR3 region: CSADRGTGELFF. The CDR3 nucleotides are TGCAGCGCTGACCGGGGAACCGGGGAGCTGTTTTTT.

The gene calls are TRBV18 and TRBJ1-4, with 7 nucleotides matching TRBD1. The CDR3 loop spans 15 amino acids. Germline CDR1 KGHSH, CDR2 LQKENI. Trimming removed 5 bases from V and 3 bases from J; junction bases left unmatched: 6. The CDR3 loop reads CASSRQGMSNEKLFF. In DNA, the CDR3 is TGTGCCAGCTCAAGACAGGGAATGTCTAATGAAAAACTGTTTTTT.

CDR3 sequence reads: CASSFRGRAVDEQFF. The CDR3 nucleotides read TGTGCCAGCAGTTTCCGCGGGAGGGCCGTAGATGAGCAGTTCTTC. The chain combines TRBV28 with TRBJ2-1, with 9 bases identical to TRBD2. CDR3 size: 15 residues. Per the germline V gene, CDR1 is MDHEN and CDR2 is SYDVKM. The V segment lost 3 bases and the J segment 8 bases; nucleotides outside the gene matches: 8. Full variable domain (outside the CDR3, taken from reference TRBV28 and TRBJ2-1): DVKVTQSSRYLVKRTGEKVFLECVQDMDHENMFWYRQDPGLGLRLIYFSYDVKMKEKGDIPEGYSVSREKKERFSLILESASTNQTSMYLCASSFRGRAVDEQFFGPGTRLTVL.

The chain couples TRBV7-9 to TRBJ2-1; 7 positions agree with TRBD2. The CDR3 spans 18 residues. The V and J ends lost 5 bases and 4 bases, in that order; junction bases with no gene match: 17. CDR1 SEHNR and CDR2 FQNEAQ come from the germline V gene (reference sequence). The CDR3: CASSKNLAGRAPYNEQFF. DNA of the CDR3: TGTGCCAGCAGCAAAAACCTCGCAGGGAGGGCACCTTACAATGAGCAGTTCTTC.

The chain combines TRBV10-3 with TRBJ1-2; tentatively, D is TRBD1 (5 bases). With 11 bases removed from V and 6 bases from J, the gap between germline ends came to 19 bases. Germline CDR1 is ENHRY and CDR2 is SYGVKD. This CDR3 has 13 amino acids. The CDR3 nucleotides are TGTGCCTCGAAACGGGGCCTTTGGGATGGCTACACCTTC. Amino acid sequence: CASKRGLWDGYTF.

The gene calls are TRBV7-9 and TRBJ1-2; no clear D gene. V was clipped by 1 base and J by 4 bases, with 7 bases between them. Per the germline V gene, CDR1 is SEHNR and CDR2 is FQNEAQ (reference sequence). This CDR3 spans 13 amino acids. In DNA form, the CDR3 reads TGTGCCAGCAGCTTAGAAGGCCGCTATGGCTACACCTTC. It translates to CASSLEGRYGYTF.

V is TRBV5-5 and J is TRBJ1-1, with D hard to call. Germline CDR1 SGHKS, CDR2 YYEKEE (reference sequence). Trimming pared 1 base from V and 0 bases from J, leaving 13 bases between. This CDR3 has 16 residues. For the CDR3, the DNA is TGTGCCAGCAGCTTGATAATCGGACGGATGAACACTGAAGCTTTCTTT. This sequence encodes CASSLIIGRMNTEAFF.

The gene calls are TRBV2 and TRBJ1-1; D may be TRBD1 (5 bases). The CDR3 consists of 14 residues. V gave up 6 bases and J gave up 4 bases, with 15 bases separating them. CDR1 is SNHLY and CDR2 is FYNNEI in the germline V gene. CDR3 bases: TGTGCCAGCAGGAGGGATTCCCAGGGCACTGAAGCTTTCTTT. Residues: CASRRDSQGTEAFF.

This chain joins TRBV19 and TRBJ2-1; a weak D match, TRBD2 (6 bases). This CDR3 has 15 amino acids. Per the germline V gene, CDR1 is LNHDA and CDR2 is SQIVND (reference sequence). V lost 5 bases to trimming and J lost 1 base, with 12 bases between them. The CDR3 spells CASSPTSVSYNEQFF. CDR3 DNA sequence: TGTGCCAGTAGTCCGACTAGTGTTTCCTACAATGAGCAGTTCTTC.

The V and J genes are TRBV25-1 and TRBJ2-1; D remains unclear. Trimming removed 3 bases from V and 9 bases from J, with 6 bases in between. Germline assignment: CDR1 MGHDK and CDR2 SYGVNS. The CDR3 is 11 amino acids. CDR3 sequence reads: CASSDMAEQFF. The CDR3 DNA sequence: TGTGCCAGCAGTGATATGGCTGAGCAGTTCTTC. The variable domain in full, completed from reference TRBV25-1 and TRBJ2-1, reads EADIYQTPRYLVIGTGKKITLECSQTMGHDKMYWYQQDPGMELHLIHYSYGVNSTEKGDLSSESTVSRIRTEHFPLTLESARPSHTSQYLCASSDMAEQFFGPGTRLTVL.

This clone is a singleton in its sample. The chain employs TRBV9 and TRBJ1-2; TRBD1 matches at 10 bases. This CDR3 contains 15 residues. Trimming removed 2 bases from V and 8 bases from J; junction bases left unmatched: 9. CDR1 and CDR2 from the germline V gene are SGDLS and YYNGEE. The CDR3 coding sequence is TGTGCCAGCAGCGTCCGACCAGGACAGGGGGGCGGCTACACCTTC. Residues: CASSVRPGQGGGYTF.

The rearrangement joins TRBV5-1 to TRBJ2-1; 8 nucleotides align to TRBD2. Looked up from germline, CDR1 is SGHRS and CDR2 is YFSETQ. The CDR3 consists of 14 residues. After removal of 4 bases from V and 4 bases from J, the junction contained 4 bases not matched to a gene. DNA for the CDR3: TGCGCCAGCAGCACTAGCGGAAGATACAATGAGCAGTTCTTC. Protein sequence: CASSTSGRYNEQFF.

The genes are TRBV19 and TRBJ2-1; TRBD1 matches at 8 bases. The V and J ends lost 7 bases and 4 bases, in that order; junction bases with no gene match: 6. Germline lookup yields CDR1 LNHDA and CDR2 SQIVND (reference sequence). The CDR3 covers 14 residues. The CDR3 is CASTLDREYNEQFF. The CDR3 bases are TGTGCCAGTACCCTGGACAGGGAGTACAATGAGCAGTTCTTC.

As DNA, the CDR3 is TGTGCCAGCAGTTTTCGCAGTAATAGCAATCAGCCCCAGCATTTT. Encoded protein: CASSFRSNSNQPQHF. The V and J genes are TRBV27 and TRBJ1-5; D is ambiguous. The CDR3 loop spans 15 amino acids. Germline-derived CDR1 and CDR2 are MNHEY and SMNVEV (reference sequence). Trimming pared 3 bases from V and 0 bases from J, leaving 9 bases between.

The CDR3 region is CSVRQGYYEQYF. As DNA, the CDR3 is TGCAGCGTTAGGCAGGGCTACTACGAGCAGTACTTC. J is TRBJ2-7 and V is TRBV29-1, with a tentative D call TRBD1 (5 bases). CDR3 length: 12 residues. Trimming cost V 5 bases and J 3 bases, with 11 bases left between them. Germline CDR1 reads SQVTM; CDR2 reads ANQGSEA.

This chain connects TRBV6-5 to TRBJ2-3; D is perhaps TRBD1 (5 bases). Trimming took off 2 bases at V and 7 bases at J, with 19 bases between the two ends. This CDR3 has 16 residues. CDR1 MNHEY and CDR2 SVGAGI come from the germline V gene. As DNA, the CDR3 is TGTGCCAGCAGTTACGACACCCGGGCAGGGCGAAATACGCAGTATTTT. Translated, it gives CASSYDTRAGRNTQYF.